The next 25 T cell receptor beta chains were all read from a single sample in a study of human T cells and chemical hapten exposure. TCRdb called the RACE reads again in MiXCR, with one record for every CDR3 protein. This sample carries approximately 100,000 distinct CDR3 sequences, roughly 9.6% of them seen once, and the ten largest clones take 3% to 4%. Time point indicated: patch test 1, 2 weeks after DPC sensitization. Treatment noted: therapeutic diphenylcyclopropenone sensitization with weekly scalp DPC. The sample was whole blood, taken in connection with sensitization to the hapten diphenylcyclopropenone (DPC). The receptors here all came from a middle-aged woman with alopecia areata. Some clones in this sample may be carry-over from other donors' samples.

This clonotype was found a few times. The chain uses TRBV4-2 and TRBJ2-1; TRBD2 agrees at 7 bases. The CDR3 length is 14 residues. From germline, CDR1 is LGHNA and CDR2 YNFKEQ. The J segment lost 8 bases and the V segment lost 4 bases, leaving 8 bases of the junction unmatched. The chain's CDR3 is CASSPEGRGDEQFF. The CDR3 DNA follows: TGTGCCAGCAGCCCTGAGGGGAGGGGTGATGAGCAGTTCTTC.

This clonotype has a handful of counts. The chain combines TRBV29-1 with TRBJ2-2, with a tentative D call TRBD1 (5 bases). This CDR3 is 14 amino acids long. Germline V gene sequence: CDR1 SQVTM, CDR2 ANQGSEA. V was clipped by 6 bases and J by 1 base, with 12 bases between them. CDR3 in DNA: TGCAGCGTGGCCTCTACAGGGAACACCGGGGAGCTGTTTTTT. Its translation is CSVASTGNTGELFF.

This clonotype was found once. This chain uses TRBV19 with TRBJ2-7; D unclear. The CDR3 totals 14 residues. Trimming shortened V by 5 bases and J by 7 bases, and 18 bases separated the two germline ends. Germline V lookup: CDR1 LNHDA, CDR2 SQIVND (reference sequence). CDR3 protein: CASSSRGEVREQYF. DNA of the CDR3: TGTGCCAGTAGTTCCAGAGGAGAAGTTAGAGAGCAGTACTTC.

This clonotype was picked up a small number of times. The rearrangement links TRBV7-9 to TRBJ1-5; TRBD1 matches at 7 bases. V gave up 5 bases and J gave up 6 bases; unmatched junction bases: 4. The CDR3 consists of 13 residues. The germline V gene has CDR1 SEHNR and CDR2 FQNEAQ (reference sequence). The CDR3 DNA sequence: TGTGCCAGCAGCAGCAAGGGGGCTCAGCCCCAGCATTTT. Translated, it gives CASSSKGAQPQHF.

The chain joins TRBV19 to TRBJ2-5; D remains unclear. The ends were cut back, 3 bases at V and 5 bases at J, with 10 bases in the middle. Germline-derived CDR1 and CDR2 are LNHDA and SQIVND (reference sequence). The CDR3 covers 13 residues. CDR3 sequence: CASSMLGMETQYF. CDR3 bases: TGTGCCAGTAGTATGTTAGGGATGGAGACCCAGTACTTC. Combining the CDR3 with reference TRBV19 and TRBJ2-5 gives the whole variable domain DGGITQSPKYLFRKEGQNVTLSCEQNLNHDAMYWYRQDPGQGLRLIYYSQIVNDFQKGDIAEGYSVSREKKESFPLTVTSAQKNPTAFYLCASSMLGMETQYFGPGTRLLVL.

The genes are TRBV28 and TRBJ2-3, with no clear D. Trimming stripped 6 bases from V and 2 bases from J, with 9 bases between. The CDR3 has 13 amino acids. CDR1 is MDHEN and CDR2 is SYDVKM in the germline V gene. The CDR3 coding sequence is TGTGCCAGCAGGGTTAGGGCCACAGATACGCAGTATTTT. Protein product: CASRVRATDTQYF.

This chain joins TRBV12-3 or TRBV12-4 and TRBJ1-5; D unresolved. This CDR3 is built from 15 residues. Between the trimmed V and J ends, which lost 0 bases and 7 bases, there was a span of 13 bases. The CDR3 bases are TGTGCCAGCAGTTTAGCGGGAAGGGCTAAACAGCCCCAGCATTTT. Its translation is CASSLAGRAKQPQHF.

This rearrangement joins TRBV20-1 to TRBJ2-1, with 7 bases identical to TRBD2. The CDR3 extends over 15 amino acids. CDR1 DFQATT and CDR2 SNEGSKA come from the germline V gene (reference sequence). The ends lost 3 bases at V and 4 bases at J; junction bases unmatched: 9. The CDR3, as DNA: TGCAGTGCTAGCCCCGGGAGCGGGAAATACAATGAGCAGTTCTTC. The encoded protein is CSASPGSGKYNEQFF.

This clonotype appeared many times. One end of the junction is discordant with germline, which a read error may explain. The genes are TRBV5-4 and TRBJ1-6, with a tentative D call TRBD1 (6 bases). The V gene's germline CDR1 is SGHNT and CDR2 YYREEE (reference sequence). The CDR3 contains 17 residues. Here the CDR3 DNA reads TGTGCCAGCAGCCCGAGGGGCGGGGGCTCCTATAATTCACCCCTCCATTTT. The encoded protein is CASSPRGGGSYNSPLHF.

This clonotype has ten or more counts. The V gene is TRBV24-1, the J gene TRBJ2-3; 7 bases are shared with TRBD2. Germline assignment: CDR1 KGHDR and CDR2 SFDVKD. The CDR3 is made up of 15 amino acids. V lost 4 bases to trimming and J lost 1 base; unmatched junction nucleotides: 4. CDR3 sequence: CATSEPTSGTDTQYF. The CDR3 DNA sequence: TGTGCCACCAGTGAGCCTACTAGCGGCACAGATACGCAGTATTTT.

This rearrangement joins TRBV7-9 to TRBJ1-1; 9 nucleotides line up with TRBD1. The V segment lost 5 bases and the J segment 11 bases; nucleotides outside the gene matches: 9. Per germline, CDR1 SEHNR and CDR2 FQNEAQ (reference sequence). The CDR3 has 13 amino acids. CDR3 residues: CASSQDRGIRAFF. The CDR3 coding sequence is TGTGCCAGCAGCCAAGACAGGGGGATTAGGGCTTTCTTT.

This clonotype showed up many times. The genes are TRBV6-2 or TRBV6-3 and TRBJ2-1; tentatively, D is TRBD2 (6 bases). The V gene's germline CDR1 is MNHEY and CDR2 SVGEGT. V was shortened by 2 bases and J by 7 bases, with 12 bases between the two germline ends. This CDR3 region has 14 residues. The CDR3 sequence is CASSYDGSRNEQFF. The CDR3 DNA follows: TGTGCCAGCAGTTACGACGGGAGTAGGAATGAGCAGTTCTTC.

This clonotype occurred many times. The chain uses TRBV7-2 and TRBJ2-3; D ambiguous. V was clipped by 7 bases and J by 2 bases, with 13 bases between them. The CDR3 contains 14 residues. Germline assignment: CDR1 SGHTA and CDR2 FQGNSA. CDR3 residues: CASTPMASTDTQYF. The CDR3 DNA follows: TGTGCCAGCACCCCAATGGCCTCCACAGATACGCAGTATTTT. The complete variable domain, with remaining parts taken from reference TRBV7-2 and TRBJ2-3, reads GAGVSQSPSNKVTEKGKDVELRCDPISGHTALYWYRQSLGQGLEFLIYFQGNSAPDKSGLPSDRFSAERTGGSVSTLTIQRTQQEDSAVYLCASTPMASTDTQYFGPGTRLTVL.

This clonotype was picked up many times. CDR3 in amino acids: CASTTTGGGYGYTF. CDR3 in DNA: TGTGCCAGTACCACGACAGGGGGAGGCTATGGCTACACCTTC. This sequence joins TRBV19 and TRBJ1-2, with 9 bases identical to TRBD1. Germline V gives CDR1 LNHDA, CDR2 SQIVND (reference sequence). With V trimmed by 7 bases and J by 4 bases, 7 bases remained unmatched. This CDR3 has 14 residues. Full variable domain (missing parts from reference TRBV19 and TRBJ1-2): DGGITQSPKYLFRKEGQNVTLSCEQNLNHDAMYWYRQDPGQGLRLIYYSQIVNDFQKGDIAEGYSVSREKKESFPLTVTSAQKNPTAFYLCASTTTGGGYGYTFGSGTRLTVV.

This clonotype appeared many times. V is TRBV27 and J is TRBJ2-3; D is unresolved. Germline V gene sequence: CDR1 MNHEY, CDR2 SMNVEV (reference sequence). V shed 2 bases and J shed 8 bases, with 14 bases lying between them. CDR3 length: 14 residues. The chain's CDR3 is CASSLGSASRTQYF. The DNA for the CDR3 is TGTGCCAGCAGTTTAGGGTCCGCTAGTCGTACGCAGTATTTT.

In its sample, this clonotype was seen many times. This chain uses TRBV7-9 with TRBJ1-1; D remains ambiguous. Per the germline V gene, CDR1 is SEHNR and CDR2 is FQNEAQ (reference sequence). With 2 bases removed from V and 8 bases from J, the gap between germline ends came to 15 bases. The CDR3 runs to 14 residues. CDR3 sequence: CASSLRTSASEAFF. DNA of the CDR3: TGTGCCAGCAGCTTAAGGACGTCCGCTTCCGAAGCTTTCTTT.

The chain recombines TRBV12-3 or TRBV12-4 with TRBJ1-3; 7 bases align to TRBD1. The V gene end was trimmed by 5 bases and the J gene end by 1 base; junction bases not matched to a gene: 2. The length of the CDR3 is 14 residues. CDR3 residues: CASSAQGSGNTIYF. Written as DNA, the CDR3 is TGTGCCAGCAGTGCACAGGGGTCTGGAAACACCATATATTTT.

This clonotype was picked up a small number of times. The V gene is TRBV7-2, the J gene TRBJ1-1, with a possible D match to TRBD1 (5 bases). Trimming pared 5 bases from V and 1 base from J, leaving 26 bases between. CDR3 size: 19 residues. Germline values: CDR1 SGHTA, CDR2 FQGNSA. CDR3 nucleotide sequence: TGTGCCAGCAGCCTGCCGGCCGGGGGGAACTCCGGAAAGAACACTGAAGCTTTCTTT. This gives the protein CASSLPAGGNSGKNTEAFF.

This chain uses TRBV6-1 with TRBJ2-5; D is possibly TRBD1 (7 bases). Germline V gene sequence: CDR1 MNHNS, CDR2 SASEGT. This CDR3 comprises 20 residues. V was clipped by 3 bases and J by 0 bases, with 26 bases between them. Here the CDR3 reads CASSEGPRRGLLSYQETQYF. As DNA, the CDR3 is TGTGCCAGCAGTGAGGGGCCGCGGAGGGGGCTTCTAAGTTACCAAGAGACCCAGTACTTC.

This clonotype has at least ten counts. This chain joins TRBV2 and TRBJ1-5; 9 bases line up with TRBD1. V was pared by 3 bases and J by 2 bases, with 2 bases of the junction left unmatched. The CDR3 runs to 15 residues. Germline CDR1 and CDR2: SNHLY and FYNNEI. CDR3 in DNA: TGTGCCAGCAGTGACTGGGACAGGGGCAATCAGCCCCAGCATTTT. Amino acids: CASSDWDRGNQPQHF.

This clonotype was observed at least ten times. The V and J genes are TRBV19 and TRBJ1-2, with 8 nucleotides matching TRBD1. The germline gives CDR1 LNHDA, CDR2 SQIVND (reference sequence). V lost 7 bases, J lost 4 bases, and 2 bases stayed unmatched. This CDR3 is 12 amino acids long. The CDR3 region is CASIQGAYGYTF. In nucleotides, the CDR3 is TGTGCCAGTATCCAGGGGGCCTATGGCTACACCTTC.

The rearrangement uses TRBV12-3 or TRBV12-4 and TRBJ1-6; D gene unclear. The CDR3 loop spans 13 amino acids. Trimming took off 4 bases at V and 7 bases at J, with 8 bases between the two ends. The CDR3 is CASSSSGNSPLHF. The CDR3 DNA is TGTGCCAGCAGTTCGAGCGGCAATTCACCCCTCCACTTT.

This clonotype was detected many times. The junction differs from germline at one of its ends, possibly a read error. This chain links TRBV7-2 with TRBJ2-5, with TRBD2 as a possible D gene (8 bases). Germline CDR1 is SGHTA and CDR2 is FQGNSA. This CDR3 comprises 15 residues. The CDR3 sequence: CASSSRPGGGGAGDF. The CDR3 DNA follows: TGTGCCAGCAGCTCCCGCCCGGGAGGGGGCGGGGCAGGGGACTTC.

This clonotype was picked up many times. The chain is built from TRBV7-2 and TRBJ2-6; D unclear. The CDR3 has 13 residues. The V and J ends lost 7 bases and 2 bases respectively, with 6 bases between them. Germline CDR1 SGHTA, CDR2 FQGNSA. The CDR3 loop is CASTLPGANVLTF. The CDR3 DNA reads as TGTGCCAGCACGCTACCTGGGGCCAACGTCCTGACTTTC.

This clonotype was seen only a few times. The V call is TRBV28, the J call TRBJ1-5, with 10 bases that match TRBD1. Germline CDR1 reads MDHEN; CDR2 reads SYDVKM. V dropped 3 bases and J dropped 4; count of bases not matched to a gene: 9. The CDR3 runs to 17 residues. Here the CDR3 DNA reads TGTGCCAGCAGTTTGCGCGGACAGGGGGTTAGGAATCAGCCCCAGCATTTT. This sequence encodes CASSLRGQGVRNQPQHF.